A single sample is the source of the 16 T cell receptor beta chains below, sequenced in a study of cytomegalovirus exposure and HLA in healthy donors. Measured with immunoSEQ multiplex PCR; TCRdb has only the in-frame clones, and not every one. Of 150,000 to 200,000 clones in the sample, roughly 90% are singletons; the top ten hold around 4.4%. Specimen: PBMCs. These TCRs come from a man between 18 and 35 years old in good health and CMV-seropositive.

The chain recombines TRBV14 with TRBJ2-7; a possible D gene is TRBD1 (5 bases). The germline V and J ends were trimmed by 5 bases and 3 bases, with 8 bases remaining between them. CDR1 is SGHDN and CDR2 is FVKESK in the germline V gene. The CDR3 runs 12 residues. The CDR3: CASSSQGYEQYF. Written as DNA, the CDR3 is TGTGCCAGCAGCTCCCAGGGCTACGAGCAGTACTTC.

The chain is built from TRBV5-1 and TRBJ1-1; TRBD1 agrees at 9 bases. The CDR3 is 15 residues long. With 0 bases clipped from V and 5 bases from J, the junction kept 5 bases outside the gene matches. Per germline, CDR1 SGHRS and CDR2 YFSETQ. CDR3 nucleotide sequence: TGCGCCAGCAGCTTGGCAGGGACAGGGAGGACTGAAGCTTTCTTT. Protein product: CASSLAGTGRTEAFF. The whole variable domain, remainder taken from reference TRBV5-1 and TRBJ1-1, is KAGVTQTPRYLIKTRGQQVTLSCSPISGHRSVSWYQQTPGQGLQFLFEYFSETQRNKGNFPGRFSGRQFSNSRSEMNVSTLELGDSALYLCASSLAGTGRTEAFFGQGTRLTVV.

The chain joins TRBV5-1 to TRBJ2-1, with TRBD2 matching 12 bases. CDR1 is SGHRS and CDR2 is YFSETQ in the germline V gene. This CDR3 spans 14 amino acids. V dropped 4 bases and J dropped 8; count of bases not matched to a gene: 4. The CDR3 nucleotides read TGCGCCAGCAGCGTCCCTAGCGGGAGGGATGAGCAGTTCTTC. This codes for CASSVPSGRDEQFF.

This rearrangement joins TRBV7-6 to TRBJ2-4, with a tentative D call TRBD2 (5 bases). The germline V gene encodes CDR1 SGHVS and CDR2 FNYEAQ. Trimming pared 5 bases from V and 6 bases from J, leaving 14 bases between. This CDR3 is 14 amino acids long. This chain's CDR3 is CASSPTGKGNIQYF. The CDR3 region has the DNA TGTGCCAGCAGCCCCACGGGAAAGGGAAACATTCAGTACTTC.

This chain links TRBV4-1 with TRBJ1-2; D call uncertain. Germline V gene data show CDR1 as MGHRA and CDR2 as YSYEKL. Trimming removed 0 bases at V and 8 bases at J, with 10 bases between. The CDR3 loop spans 13 amino acids. CDR3 nucleotides: TGCGCCAGCAGCCAAGAAAGGAGGCGGGGCTACACCTTC. This sequence encodes CASSQERRRGYTF.

The V and J genes are TRBV14 and TRBJ1-3; D gene uncertain. V was clipped by 2 bases and J by 2 bases, with 4 bases between them. The CDR3 spans 13 residues. Germline CDR1 SGHDN, CDR2 FVKESK. The CDR3 protein is CASSQQAGNTIYF. The CDR3 coding sequence is TGTGCCAGCAGCCAACAGGCTGGAAACACCATATATTTT.

This clone has just a few counts. This rearrangement joins TRBV6-5 to TRBJ1-5; possibly TRBD1 for D (5 bases). The CDR3 contains 13 residues. Trimming shortened V by 6 bases and J by 4 bases, and 10 bases separated the two germline ends. CDR1 and CDR2 (germline): MNHEY, SVGAGI. CDR3: CASRRRQNQPQHF. The CDR3 DNA follows: TGTGCCAGCAGACGCCGACAGAATCAGCCCCAGCATTTT.

This clone was counted a single time. The chain uses TRBV5-4 and TRBJ1-1, with 8 bases fitting TRBD1. The CDR3 is 16 amino acids. Germline CDR1 SGHNT, CDR2 YYREEE (reference sequence). Trimming at V came to 3 bases and at J to 4 bases, leaving 11 bases not matched to a gene. This CDR3 reads CASSSWVDRGSTEAFF. The CDR3 DNA sequence: TGTGCCAGCAGCTCGTGGGTCGACAGGGGTAGCACTGAAGCTTTCTTT.

The gene calls are TRBV27 and TRBJ2-7, with a weak D call TRBD1 (5 bases). Germline V gene sequence: CDR1 MNHEY, CDR2 SMNVEV (reference sequence). The V gene lost 0 bases and the J gene lost 4 bases, with 10 bases spanning the gap. CDR3 length equals 14 residues. The chain's CDR3 is CASSLSGARYEQYF. Written as DNA, the CDR3 is TGTGCCAGCAGTTTATCAGGGGCGCGGTACGAGCAGTACTTC.

J is TRBJ2-7 and V is TRBV19, with 9 positions matching TRBD2. There are 16 residues in the CDR3. Germline CDR1 and CDR2: LNHDA and SQIVND (reference sequence). V trimming: 4 bases; J trimming: 5 bases; junction bases outside the gene matches: 12. For the CDR3, the DNA is TGTGCCAGTAGTAGGGGAAATAGCGGGAGTATCGACGAGCAGTACTTC. This encodes CASSRGNSGSIDEQYF.

The chain employs TRBV28 and TRBJ2-7, with D tentatively TRBD2 (6 bases). Germline CDR1 is MDHEN and CDR2 is SYDVKM. Trimming shortened V by 8 bases and J by 4 bases, and 15 bases separated the two germline ends. The CDR3 covers 13 residues. The CDR3 region is CASPRESLYEQYF. The CDR3, as DNA: TGTGCCAGCCCTCGGGAGTCCCTTTACGAGCAGTACTTC.

This rearrangement joins TRBV7-2 to TRBJ1-2; unclear D gene. The CDR3 spans 11 residues. Germline V gene sequence: CDR1 SGHTA, CDR2 FQGNSA. Trimming took off 1 base at V and 7 bases at J, with 4 bases between the two ends. The CDR3: CASSLVRGYTF. The CDR3 DNA follows: TGTGCCAGCAGCTTAGTCCGTGGCTACACCTTC.

This clone appeared a few times. The rearrangement links TRBV6-1 to TRBJ1-2; no clear D. This CDR3 has 13 residues. Germline V gene sequence: CDR1 MNHNS, CDR2 SASEGT. Trimming left V 3 bases short and J 5 bases short, with 10 bases between. The CDR3 region has the DNA TGTGCCAGCAGTGAGGCTTCGCATTATGGCTACACCTTC. Encoded protein: CASSEASHYGYTF.

The chain carries TRBV27 and TRBJ2-3, with D tentatively TRBD1 (6 bases). The V and J ends lost 3 bases and 5 bases respectively, with 15 bases between them. Germline V gene data show CDR1 as MNHEY and CDR2 as SMNVEV (reference sequence). The CDR3 extends over 15 amino acids. CDR3 bases: TGTGCCAGCAGTTTCGGGACAAGCGTCGGAGATACGCAGTATTTT. As protein: CASSFGTSVGDTQYF.

The chain has TRBV11-2 and TRBJ2-5; TRBD2 matches 13 bases. V was pared by 3 bases and J by 5 bases, with 12 bases of the junction left unmatched. This CDR3 region has 18 residues. Germline V gene data show CDR1 as SGHAT and CDR2 as FQNNGV. CDR3 bases: TGTGCCAGCAGCTTTCGGTCCGGGACTAGCGGGATCAAGGAGACCCAGTACTTC. Protein: CASSFRSGTSGIKETQYF. The variable domain in full, with the rest retrieved from reference TRBV11-2 and TRBJ2-5, is EAGVAQSPRYKIIEKRQSVAFWCNPISGHATLYWYQQILGQGPKLLIQFQNNGVVDDSQLPKDRFSAERLKGVDSTLKIQPAKLEDSAVYLCASSFRSGTSGIKETQYFGPGTRLLVL.

The genes are TRBV7-8 and TRBJ1-1; 9 bases map to TRBD1. Germline V gene data show CDR1 as SGHVS and CDR2 as FQNEAQ. V lost 1 base to trimming and J lost 5 bases; unmatched junction nucleotides: 11. This CDR3 region has 17 residues. CDR3 loop: CASSLVGGGQGGTEAFF. Written as DNA, the CDR3 is TGTGCCAGCAGCTTAGTGGGGGGGGGACAGGGAGGTACTGAAGCTTTCTTT.